The rows below give T cell receptor delta chains drawn from one sample of a study of gamma-delta T cells after stem cell transplantation. TCRdb called clones from the RT-PCR reads again using CATT. Of 10,000 to 13,000 delta-chain clones listed, less than 50% are singletons. The specimen sequenced was gamma-delta T cells. The receptors stem from a human donor. It is not recorded whose cells these are; they may come from a transplant donor. Each CDR3 is given with its conserved first and last residue. A D gene is named only where the DNA matches it firmly. Clone size is stated in some rows and not others, as once, few, many or a class when expanded.

J gene | clone size | D gene | V gene | CDR3 protein | CDR3 DNA
TRDJ1 | few | TRDD3 | TRDV3 | CAFVGKASYWGTDKLIF | TGTGCCTTTGTCGGGAAAGCGTCCTACTGGGGGACCGATAAACTCATCTTT
TRDJ1 | NA | TRDD3 | TRDV1 | CALGEVQIRDTKADKLIF | TGTGCTCTTGGGGAAGTGCAAATCCGGGATACTAAGGCCGATAAACTCATCTTT
TRDJ1 | NA | TRDD3 | TRDV2 | CACDTEGDDADKLIF | TGTGCCTGTGACACCGAGGGGGATGACGCCGATAAACTCATCTTT
TRDJ1 | NA | TRDD3 | TRDV1 | CASGERCPGGHKLIF | TGTGCTAGTGGGGAAAGGTGTCCTGGGGGGCATAAACTCATCTTT
TRDJ1 | few | NA | TRDV1 | CALGVVLGLPYTDKLIF | TGTGCTCTTGGGGTCGTCCTGGGTCTCCCCTACACCGATAAACTCATCTTT
TRDJ1 | NA | NA | TRDV1 | CALGEPRCLQPLPEGDKLIF | TGTGCTCTTGGGGAGCCAAGATGTCTTCAGCCCCTACCGGAGGGCGATAAACTCATCTTT
TRDJ1 | NA | TRDD3 | TRDV2 | CACDRGIRTRTDKLIF | TGTGCCTGTGACAGGGGGATACGGACCCGCACCGATAAACTCATCTTT
TRDJ1 | NA | NA | TRDV3 | CAFEMETNSPTYTDKLIF | TGTGCCTTTGAGATGGAAACAAATTCTCCCACGTACACCGATAAACTCATCTTT
TRDJ1 | few | NA | TRDV1 | CALGGYMKLIF | TGTGCTCTTGGCGGCTACATGAAACTCATCTTT
TRDJ1 | NA | NA | TRDV2 | CACDTVNRGEYTNKLIF | TGTGCCTGTGACACCGTTAATCGGGGGGAGTACACCAATAAACTCATCTTT
TRDJ3 | NA | TRDD3 | TRDV1 | CALGELPLTGGLFSWDTRQMFF | TGTGCTCTTGGGGAACTACCCCTAACTGGGGGATTGTTCTCCTGGGACACCCGACAGATGTTTTTC
TRDJ1 | NA | NA | TRDV2 | CACDTWGTDKLIF | TGTGCCTGTGACACCTGGGGGACCGATAAACTCATCTTT
TRDJ1 | medium-sized | TRDD3 | TRDV2 | CACDTPPRLGEGHTDKLIF | TGTGCCTGTGACACCCCGCCGAGGCTGGGGGAGGGGCACACCGATAAACTCATCTTT
TRDJ2 | NA | TRDD3 | TRDV1 | CALGTRVWGSLTAQLFF | TGTGCTCTTGGAACCCGGGTCTGGGGGTCACTGACAGCACAACTCTTCTTT
TRDJ1 | few | TRDD3 | TRDV1 | CALGEIPAYWGIRPLYTDKLIF | TGTGCTCTTGGGGAAATCCCCGCTTACTGGGGGATACGACCCCTGTACACCGATAAACTCATCTTT
TRDJ2 | NA | TRDD3 | TRDV2 | CACDRLGETAQLFF | TGTGCCTGTGATCGACTGGGGGAGACAGCACAACTCTTCTTT
TRDJ1 | NA | TRDD3 | TRDV3 | CASDTLYWGLKDGQGDKLIF | TGTGCCTCCGATACCTTGTACTGGGGACTTAAAGATGGGCAAGGCGATAAACTCATCTTT
TRDJ2 | NA | NA | TRDV2 | CACDPLGGGPAQLFF | TGTGCCTGTGACCCCTTGGGTGGGGGGCCAGCACAACTCTTCTTT
TRDJ1 | NA | TRDD3 | TRDV3 | CALPYWGSTDKLIF | TGTGCCTTACCCTACTGGGGATCCACCGATAAACTCATCTTT
TRDJ1 | NA | TRDD3 | TRDV3 | CAFIGGIYGKLIF | TGTGCCTTTATCGGGGGGATATACGGTAAACTCATCTTT
TRDJ1 | NA | TRDD3 | TRDV3 | CAFARVTRDSPGGQPYTDKLIF | TGTGCCTTCGCCAGGGTGACCCGAGACTCCCCTGGGGGCCAGCCTTACACCGATAAACTCATCTTT
TRDJ1 | NA | NA | TRDV2 | CACDTPFFRVYLYTYNLIF | TGTGCCTGTGACACCCCTTTCTTCCGGGTCTACTTGTACACCTATAACCTCATCTTT
TRDJ3 | few | TRDD3 | TRDV3 | CAFRFRPPRGIRRSWDTRQMFF | TGTGCCTTTAGATTTCGTCCTCCTAGGGGGATACGCCGCTCCTGGGACACCCGACAGATGTTTTTC
TRDJ3 | NA | TRDD3 | TRDV2 | CACATFLMGDPYRDTRQMFF | TGTGCCTGTGCCACCTTTTTGATGGGGGATCCATATCGGGACACCCGCCAGATGTTTTTC
TRDJ1 | NA | TRDD3 | TRDV1 | CALGEVSTGGYGADKLIF | TGTGCTCTTGGGGAGGTTTCGACTGGGGGATACGGGGCCGATAAACTCATCTTT
TRDJ4 | NA | NA | TRDV1 | CALGELPYPLPCGYLVARPLIF | TGTGCTCTTGGGGAACTCCCCTACCCTCTTCCGTGCGGATACCTAGTGGCCAGACCCCTGATCTTT
TRDJ1 | NA | TRDD3 | TRDV1 | CALGTFKTSTCGGSPTYTDKLIF | TGTGCTCTTGGAACCTTTAAAACCTCCACCTGTGGGGGATCGCCGACGTACACCGATAAACTCATCTTT
TRDJ1 | once | NA | TRDV1 | CALGAEGLSEQLIF | TGTGCTCTTGGGGCAGAAGGTCTTTCCGAGCAACTCATATTT
TRDJ3 | once | NA | TRDV2 | CACDTYDVRGGPRSWDTRQMFF | TGTGCCTGCGACACCTACGATGTTCGGGGGGGGCCTCGCTCCTGGGACACCCGACAGATGTTTTTC
TRDJ1 | NA | NA | TRDV1 | CALGELRPPTLGGILGLIF | TGTGCTCTTGGGGAACTCCGGCCTCCTACCCTCGGGGGGATTTTGGGACTCATCTTT
TRDJ1 | few | TRDD3 | TRDV1 | CALGELRGLRHWGIPTDKLIF | TGTGCTCTTGGGGAACTTAGGGGTCTCCGTCACTGGGGGATTCCGACCGATAAACTCATCTTT